This T cell receptor (beta chain) was captured in a study of shared clonotypes between healthy human individuals. Study-level points and caveats: Compared with clonotypes that all four donors shared, non-shared clonotypes had lower generation probabilities. Genetic and exposure-history diversity was limited by the few donors.

The CDR3 runs to 13 residues. The V gene end was trimmed by 7 bases and the J gene end by 1 base; junction bases not matched to a gene: 2. The germline V gene encodes CDR1 LGHNT and CDR2 FRNRAP. As for this clone: Its antigen is still unknown.

Within Nashville, Tennessee resided all donors, each a Caucasian adult. Produced via immunoSEQ multiplex PCR; TCRdb's table is partial and in-frame only. The sample records approximately 2.5 million clones, approximately 93% being singletons. V gene TRBV12-5 combines with J gene TRBJ2-3; 7 bases match TRBD2. The sequenced sample was naive CD4+ T cells from PBMCs. Subset given: CD45RA+ positively selected. The receptor was derived from a man between 18 and 35 years old in good health. Some clones in this sample may be carry-over from other donors' samples. CDR3 sequence reads: CASVREGTDTQYF. The CDR3 bases are TGTGCTAGTGTCCGGGAGGGCACAGATACGCAGTATTTT.